These T cell receptor beta chains were read from a single sample in a study of cytomegalovirus exposure and HLA in healthy donors. The data were produced by immunoSEQ multiplex PCR, yet TCRdb's version contains in-frame clones alone and is incomplete. The table records around 160,000 clones, approximately 77% of them present only once. Sequencing was carried out using PBMCs. The receptors come from a male donor in good health and CMV-seropositive. CDR3s include the opening cysteine and the closing phenylalanine or tryptophan. D genes are given only for firm matches. Not every row has a clone size; where given, it reads once, few, many or a size class.

d_call: .
clone_size: .
v_call: TRBV5-6
j_call: TRBJ1-2
cdr3_nt: TGTGCCAGCAGGTCCCTGGGGGCGTATGGCTACACCTTC
cdr3_aa: CASRSLGAYGYTF

d_call: .
clone_size: .
v_call: TRBV7-2
j_call: TRBJ2-2
cdr3_nt: TGTGCCAGCAGCTATACCCTACCCTTAGCGGCCAAGGGGGAGCTGTTTTTT
cdr3_aa: CASSYTLPLAAKGELFF

d_call: TRBD1
clone_size: .
v_call: TRBV5-6
j_call: TRBJ1-2
cdr3_nt: TGTGCCAGCAGCCTTATGGACAGGGGGGAACCCTATGGCTACACCTTC
cdr3_aa: CASSLMDRGEPYGYTF

d_call: .
clone_size: .
v_call: TRBV2
j_call: TRBJ2-7
cdr3_nt: TGTGCCAGCACCCTCGGTGGGGGGGAGCAGTACTTC
cdr3_aa: CASTLGGGEQYF

d_call: .
clone_size: .
v_call: TRBV7-6
j_call: TRBJ1-2
cdr3_nt: TGTGCCAGCAGCTTAGGGGGACAAAACTATGGCTACACCTTC
cdr3_aa: CASSLGGQNYGYTF

d_call: .
clone_size: .
v_call: TRBV7-8
j_call: TRBJ1-5
cdr3_nt: TGTGCCAGCAGCCCCTCCCCCAGCAACAGGCCGGATGACTTTAAATGCAATCAGCCCCAGCATTTT
cdr3_aa: CASSPSPSNRPDDFKCNQPQHF

d_call: TRBD1
clone_size: .
v_call: TRBV2
j_call: TRBJ2-1
cdr3_nt: TGTGCCAGCAGGCCAGGACAGGGTTCCTACAATGAGCAGTTCTTC
cdr3_aa: CASRPGQGSYNEQFF

d_call: TRBD1
clone_size: once
v_call: TRBV23-1
j_call: TRBJ1-6
cdr3_nt: TGCGCCCAGAGGAGGGGGCGCATAAATTCACCCCTCCACTTT
cdr3_aa: CAQRRGRINSPLHF

d_call: .
clone_size: .
v_call: TRBV9
j_call: TRBJ1-2
cdr3_nt: TGTGCCAGCAGCGCCAGGCTTTCTAACTATGGCTACACCTTC
cdr3_aa: CASSARLSNYGYTF

d_call: .
clone_size: .
v_call: TRBV9
j_call: TRBJ1-3
cdr3_nt: TGTGCCAGCAGCGTAGGGAGGGCTGGAAACACCATATATTTT
cdr3_aa: CASSVGRAGNTIYF

d_call: .
clone_size: .
v_call: TRBV4-1
j_call: TRBJ1-1
cdr3_nt: TGCGCCAGCAGCCCCCGGAGGAACACTGAAGCTTTCTTT
cdr3_aa: CASSPRRNTEAFF

d_call: .
clone_size: .
v_call: TRBV19
j_call: TRBJ1-2
cdr3_nt: TGTGCCAGTAGTGCGGACAGTATTAACTATGGCTACACCTTC
cdr3_aa: CASSADSINYGYTF

d_call: .
clone_size: .
v_call: TRBV7-2
j_call: TRBJ1-6
cdr3_nt: TGTGCCAGCAGCTTGGGATGGGGCGATTCACCCCTCCACTTT
cdr3_aa: CASSLGWGDSPLHF

d_call: .
clone_size: .
v_call: TRBV11-2
j_call: TRBJ2-4
cdr3_nt: TGTGCCAGCAGCCTGAATAACGGGGTGCGGGCCAAAAACATTCAGTACTTC
cdr3_aa: CASSLNNGVRAKNIQYF

d_call: TRBD1
clone_size: .
v_call: TRBV7-8
j_call: TRBJ2-7
cdr3_nt: TGTGCCAGCAGCTTGACAGGGGGCGTGATGTACGAGCAGTACTTC
cdr3_aa: CASSLTGGVMYEQYF

d_call: .
clone_size: .
v_call: TRBV5-8
j_call: TRBJ1-5
cdr3_nt: TGTGCCAGCAGCCGACAGGATAGCAATCAGCCCCAGCATTTT
cdr3_aa: CASSRQDSNQPQHF

d_call: TRBD1
clone_size: .
v_call: TRBV9
j_call: TRBJ2-3
cdr3_nt: TGTGCCAGCAGCGCCGGGACAGCTCCTGACGCAGATACGCAGTATTTT
cdr3_aa: CASSAGTAPDADTQYF

d_call: TRBD1
clone_size: .
v_call: TRBV19
j_call: TRBJ2-3
cdr3_nt: TGTGCCAGTAGTACCGACAGGGAAACAGATACGCAGTATTTT
cdr3_aa: CASSTDRETDTQYF

d_call: TRBD1
clone_size: few
v_call: TRBV27
j_call: TRBJ1-5
cdr3_nt: TGTGCCAGCATGATCGGACAGGGGAGTGATCAGCCCCAGCATTTT
cdr3_aa: CASMIGQGSDQPQHF

d_call: TRBD2
clone_size: .
v_call: TRBV4-3
j_call: TRBJ2-3
cdr3_nt: TGCGCCAGCAGCCAAGCAAGCGGGGGGATCTACACAGATACGCAGTATTTT
cdr3_aa: CASSQASGGIYTDTQYF

d_call: .
clone_size: .
v_call: TRBV7-6
j_call: TRBJ1-1
cdr3_nt: TGTGCCAGCTCGGGGGGGCGCGGTAGGACTGAAGCTTTCTTT
cdr3_aa: CASSGGRGRTEAFF

d_call: .
clone_size: .
v_call: TRBV7-8
j_call: TRBJ2-1
cdr3_nt: TGTGCCAGCAGCTTATCGCGGGCGAACTACAATGAGCAGTTCTTC
cdr3_aa: CASSLSRANYNEQFF

d_call: TRBD1
clone_size: .
v_call: TRBV13
j_call: TRBJ1-2
cdr3_nt: TGTGCCAGCAGCTCGGGACAGGGGAGGTACTATGGCTACACCTTC
cdr3_aa: CASSSGQGRYYGYTF

d_call: TRBD2
clone_size: .
v_call: TRBV11-2
j_call: TRBJ2-2
cdr3_nt: TGTGCCAGCAGCACAAGATCTAGCGGGGGTCGCGGGGAGCTGTTTTTT
cdr3_aa: CASSTRSSGGRGELFF

d_call: .
clone_size: .
v_call: TRBV9
j_call: TRBJ2-7
cdr3_nt: TGTGCCAGCAGCGTAGGATGGGGAGGCTCCTACGAGCAGTACTTC
cdr3_aa: CASSVGWGGSYEQYF

d_call: .
clone_size: .
v_call: TRBV5-6
j_call: TRBJ1-6
cdr3_nt: TGTGCCAGCAGCCAGGACAGCTATAATTCACCCCTCCACTTT
cdr3_aa: CASSQDSYNSPLHF

d_call: .
clone_size: .
v_call: TRBV4-1
j_call: TRBJ2-3
cdr3_nt: TGCGCCAGCAGCCAAGTCAGGTCGCGGGGAAGGGGAGATACGCAGTATTTT
cdr3_aa: CASSQVRSRGRGDTQYF

d_call: .
clone_size: .
v_call: TRBV19
j_call: TRBJ1-1
cdr3_nt: TGTGCCAGTAGTATAACGGCGGCTGCTAACACTGAAGCTTTCTTT
cdr3_aa: CASSITAAANTEAFF

d_call: TRBD2
clone_size: .
v_call: TRBV4-1
j_call: TRBJ2-5
cdr3_nt: TGCGCCAGCAGCCACACGGGGGGAACCCAGTACTTC
cdr3_aa: CASSHTGGTQYF

d_call: TRBD2
clone_size: .
v_call: TRBV5-4
j_call: TRBJ2-5
cdr3_nt: TGTGCCAGCAGCCCCCCGGGACTAGCGCGACAAGAGACCCAGTACTTC
cdr3_aa: CASSPPGLARQETQYF

d_call: TRBD1
clone_size: .
v_call: TRBV2
j_call: TRBJ2-7
cdr3_nt: TGTGCCAGCAGTGACCGGGACAGGGCTTACGAGCAGTACTTC
cdr3_aa: CASSDRDRAYEQYF

d_call: TRBD2
clone_size: .
v_call: TRBV11-1
j_call: TRBJ2-1
cdr3_nt: TGTGCCAGCAGCTTAGGGCGGGCGGGGGGGTACTCCTACAATGAGCAGTTCTTC
cdr3_aa: CASSLGRAGGYSYNEQFF

d_call: TRBD2
clone_size: .
v_call: TRBV7-2
j_call: TRBJ2-1
cdr3_nt: TGTGCCAGCAGCTTAGCCAGCGGGAGGTACAATGAGCAGTTCTTC
cdr3_aa: CASSLASGRYNEQFF

d_call: .
clone_size: .
v_call: TRBV13
j_call: TRBJ2-5
cdr3_nt: TGTGCCAGCACCGGGACTGGCCACAGGGAGACCCAGTACTTC
cdr3_aa: CASTGTGHRETQYF

d_call: .
clone_size: .
v_call: TRBV6-5
j_call: TRBJ2-3
cdr3_nt: TGTGCCAGCAGTCCGGGTCCCCCAACAGATACGCAGTATTTT
cdr3_aa: CASSPGPPTDTQYF

d_call: .
clone_size: .
v_call: TRBV6-5
j_call: TRBJ1-1
cdr3_nt: TGTGCCAGCAGTTACCCGAACATGAACACTGAAGCTTTCTTT
cdr3_aa: CASSYPNMNTEAFF

d_call: TRBD2
clone_size: .
v_call: TRBV2
j_call: TRBJ2-1
cdr3_nt: TGTGCCAGCAGGCGCGGGGGTTCCTACAATGAGCAGTTCTTC
cdr3_aa: CASRRGGSYNEQFF

d_call: TRBD1
clone_size: .
v_call: TRBV5-6
j_call: TRBJ1-1
cdr3_nt: TGTGCCAGCAGCTTGACCCTAGGACAGGGGAACCCTGAAGCTTTCTTT
cdr3_aa: CASSLTLGQGNPEAFF

d_call: TRBD2
clone_size: .
v_call: TRBV4-2
j_call: TRBJ2-2
cdr3_nt: TGTGCCAGCAGCCAAGATTGGAGTAGCGGGGTCAACACCGGGGAGCTGTTTTTT
cdr3_aa: CASSQDWSSGVNTGELFF

d_call: .
clone_size: .
v_call: TRBV30
j_call: TRBJ2-7
cdr3_nt: TGTGCCTGGAGTAAACCCCCATGGGACTGGGAGTACTTC
cdr3_aa: CAWSKPPWDWEYF

d_call: TRBD2
clone_size: .
v_call: TRBV2
j_call: TRBJ2-2
cdr3_nt: TGTGCCAGCTCCGGACTAGCGGGGGGCACCGGGGAGCTGTTTTTT
cdr3_aa: CASSGLAGGTGELFF

d_call: .
clone_size: once
v_call: TRBV27
j_call: TRBJ2-7
cdr3_nt: TGTGCCAGCAGTTTAGGTCCGGGGTACGAGCAGTACTTC
cdr3_aa: CASSLGPGYEQYF

d_call: .
clone_size: once
v_call: TRBV15
j_call: TRBJ2-2
cdr3_nt: TGTGCCACCAGCAGAGAGGGGGCGAGCACCGGGGAGCTGTTTTTT
cdr3_aa: CATSREGASTGELFF

d_call: TRBD2
clone_size: .
v_call: TRBV2
j_call: TRBJ2-3
cdr3_nt: TGTGCCAGCAGTAAAGGGACTAGCGGGGAAGATACGCAGTATTTT
cdr3_aa: CASSKGTSGEDTQYF

d_call: .
clone_size: few
v_call: TRBV2
j_call: TRBJ1-2
cdr3_nt: TGTGCCAGCAGGTCGCCTAGGGGCAACTATGGCTACACCTTC
cdr3_aa: CASRSPRGNYGYTF

d_call: TRBD1
clone_size: .
v_call: TRBV6-5
j_call: TRBJ2-7
cdr3_nt: TGTGCCAGCAGTTACATCGGGGACAGGGGGCGTGAGCAGTACTTC
cdr3_aa: CASSYIGDRGREQYF

d_call: .
clone_size: .
v_call: TRBV5-1
j_call: TRBJ2-3
cdr3_nt: TGCGCCAGCAGCTTGGGGGACTTCTTCCTAAGCACAGATACGCAGTATTTT
cdr3_aa: CASSLGDFFLSTDTQYF

d_call: .
clone_size: few
v_call: TRBV5-4
j_call: TRBJ2-7
cdr3_nt: TGTGCCAGCAGGTTCTATGGCGGACAGACCTACGAGCAGTACTTC
cdr3_aa: CASRFYGGQTYEQYF

d_call: .
clone_size: .
v_call: TRBV30
j_call: TRBJ2-5
cdr3_nt: TGTGCCTGGAGTTCGGAGGGCGGTTTGGAGACCCAGTACTTC
cdr3_aa: CAWSSEGGLETQYF

d_call: .
clone_size: .
v_call: TRBV11-3
j_call: TRBJ1-2
cdr3_nt: TGTGCCAGCACCCGAGGACACGGTCCCTACACCTTC
cdr3_aa: CASTRGHGPYTF

d_call: TRBD1
clone_size: .
v_call: TRBV9
j_call: TRBJ1-2
cdr3_nt: TGTGCCAGCAGCCCCGGGACAGGGCTCTATGGCTACACCTTC
cdr3_aa: CASSPGTGLYGYTF

d_call: TRBD1
clone_size: few
v_call: TRBV9
j_call: TRBJ1-1
cdr3_nt: TGTGCCAGCAGCGGACAGGGATCTGAAGCTTTCTTT
cdr3_aa: CASSGQGSEAFF

d_call: .
clone_size: few
v_call: TRBV10-2
j_call: TRBJ2-2
cdr3_nt: TGCGCCAGCAGTGAGTCAACCGCGCTCCTTAACACCGGGGAGCTGTTTTTT
cdr3_aa: CASSESTALLNTGELFF

d_call: .
clone_size: few
v_call: TRBV9
j_call: TRBJ2-2
cdr3_nt: TGTGCCAGTCGAGGGGGGGCCAACACCGGGGAGCTGTTTTTT
cdr3_aa: CASRGGANTGELFF